These 27 T cell receptor beta chains were all obtained from the same sample, sequenced in a study of shared clonotypes between healthy human individuals. Sequencing was performed with immunoSEQ multiplex PCR; in TCRdb, only in-frame clones are kept and a portion is missing. The sample records hundreds of thousands of clones, about 95% being singletons. In the naive CD8 group, cells lacked CD45RO and were positively selected for CCR7, so terminally differentiated effector memory CD45RA+ cells were left out. The sample comprised naive CD8+ T cells sorted from blood. Source of these receptors: a woman between 25 and 40 years old in good health.

The rearrangement links TRBV30 to TRBJ1-6; D might be TRBD1 (5 bases). Trimming pared 2 bases from V and 9 bases from J, leaving 17 bases between. The CDR3 is made up of 15 amino acids. Germline lookup yields CDR1 GTSNPN and CDR2 SVGIG (reference sequence). The CDR3 loop reads CAWSPGTSGSSPLHF. The CDR3 DNA is TGTGCCTGGAGTCCCGGGACCTCAGGGAGTTCACCCCTCCACTTT.

This clone was picked up one time. The chain uses TRBV5-4 and TRBJ1-2; D gene unclear. The V gene lost 4 bases and the J gene lost 8 bases, with 12 bases spanning the gap. The CDR3 is made up of 12 amino acids. In germline, CDR1 is SGHNT, CDR2 YYREEE (reference sequence). CDR3 amino acids: CASSLPGGGYTF. The CDR3 DNA reads as TGTGCCAGCAGCCTCCCGGGCGGGGGCTACACCTTC.

A word on this clone: Other nucleotide sequences in the sample specify the same CDR3. V gene TRBV9 combines with J gene TRBJ2-2; possibly TRBD2 for D (5 bases). Trimming took off 2 bases at V and 3 bases at J, with 5 bases between the two ends. Looked up from germline, CDR1 is SGDLS and CDR2 is YYNGEE. The CDR3 runs 13 residues. The CDR3: CASSVGDTGELFF. As DNA, the CDR3 is TGTGCCAGCAGCGTCGGGGACACCGGGGAGCTGTTTTTT. The whole variable domain, filled in from reference TRBV9 and TRBJ2-2, reads DSGVTQTPKHLITATGQRVTLRCSPRSGDLSVYWYQQSLDQGLQFLIQYYNGEERAKGNILERFSAQQFPDLHSELNLSSLELGDSALYFCASSVGDTGELFFGEGSRLTVL.

The chain carries TRBV11-2 and TRBJ2-4; D is possibly TRBD1 or TRBD2 (5 bases each). Trimming left V 3 bases short and J 9 bases short, with 18 bases between. Germline V gene sequence: CDR1 SGHAT, CDR2 FQNNGV. The CDR3 covers 15 residues. CDR3 region: CASSFGAGAQGIQYF. The CDR3 coding sequence is TGTGCCAGCAGCTTCGGGGCAGGAGCGCAAGGCATTCAGTACTTC.

The chain has TRBV27 and TRBJ1-4; D gene uncertain. Per the germline V gene, CDR1 is MNHEY and CDR2 is SMNVEV (reference sequence). Trimming removed 3 bases at V and 2 bases at J, with 7 bases between. The CDR3 covers 14 residues. The DNA for the CDR3 is TGTGCCAGCAGTTTTAGGTCGACTAATGAAAAACTGTTTTTT. Protein product: CASSFRSTNEKLFF.

This chain links TRBV5-1 with TRBJ2-7; 9 nucleotides agree with TRBD1. V lost 4 bases to trimming and J lost 3 bases; unmatched junction nucleotides: 5. The CDR3 covers 14 residues. Per germline, CDR1 SGHRS and CDR2 YFSETQ. The CDR3 DNA is TGCGCCAGCAGCGGGGGACAGGGTAACTACGAGCAGTACTTC. This gives the protein CASSGGQGNYEQYF.

Points on this clone: This sample includes further DNA sequences coding for the same CDR3. The J gene is TRBJ2-1, the V gene TRBV7-2, with D unresolved. V gave up 3 bases and J gave up 0 bases, with 6 bases separating them. The CDR3 consists of 14 residues. CDR1 SGHTA and CDR2 FQGNSA come from the germline V gene. The chain's CDR3 is CASSLRSSYNEQFF. Written as DNA, the CDR3 is TGTGCCAGCAGCTTGCGGAGCTCCTACAATGAGCAGTTCTTC. The full variable domain, with the rest looked up from reference TRBV7-2 and TRBJ2-1, is GAGVSQSPSNKVTEKGKDVELRCDPISGHTALYWYRQSLGQGLEFLIYFQGNSAPDKSGLPSDRFSAERTGGSVSTLTIQRTQQEDSAVYLCASSLRSSYNEQFFGPGTRLTVL.

The rearrangement joins TRBV27 to TRBJ1-5, with D possibly matching TRBD1 (5 bases). From germline, CDR1 is MNHEY and CDR2 SMNVEV (reference sequence). V lost 5 bases and J lost 8, with 13 bases in between. The CDR3 runs to 13 residues. The CDR3 nucleotides are TGTGCCAGCAGTGGGGAACGGGGGGAGCCCCAGCATTTT. Its translation: CASSGERGEPQHF.

Concerning this clone itself: An end of the junction does not agree with germline; a read error may underlie this. V and J are TRBV2 and TRBJ2-1; possibly TRBD1 or TRBD2 for D (5 bases each). This CDR3 contains 17 residues. The germline V gene encodes CDR1 SNHLY and CDR2 FYNNEI. CDR3 sequence: CASSEGLLGTTYNEQFF. Written as DNA, the CDR3 is TGTGCCAGCAGCGAAGGACTGCTCGGGACCACCTACAATGAGCAGTTCTTC.

The chain carries TRBV7-8 and TRBJ2-7; 12 positions agree with TRBD2. The CDR3 extends over 16 amino acids. With 5 bases clipped from V and 2 bases from J, the junction kept 7 bases outside the gene matches. Germline loops: CDR1 SGHVS, CDR2 FQNEAQ. In DNA, the CDR3 is TGTGCCAGCAGCCCCCCCCTAGCGGGAGGGACCTACGAGCAGTACTTC. Translated, it gives CASSPPLAGGTYEQYF.

In regard to this clone: This sample also contains other DNA sequences that code for the same CDR3. The chain carries TRBV6-5 and TRBJ2-6; D call uncertain. The CDR3 length is 14 residues. The V end was cut by 0 bases, the J end by 0 bases, with 0 bases between. Germline V gene sequence: CDR1 MNHEY, CDR2 SVGAGI. The CDR3 DNA is TGTGCCAGCAGTTACTCCTCTGGGGCCAACGTCCTGACTTTC. Amino acid sequence: CASSYSSGANVLTF.

This chain uses TRBV14 with TRBJ2-7, with D possibly called TRBD1 or TRBD2 (5 bases each). The CDR3 runs 17 residues. Trimming stripped 3 bases from V and 5 bases from J, with 23 bases between. Germline CDR1 reads SGHDN; CDR2 reads FVKESK. The CDR3 nucleotides are TGTGCCAGCAGCCAGGCGGCTTGGGACGCAGGACTCCACGAGCAGTACTTC. This gives the protein CASSQAAWDAGLHEQYF.

V usage is TRBV6-1 and J usage is TRBJ1-1; D remains ambiguous. CDR1 is MNHNS and CDR2 is SASEGT in the germline V gene. The CDR3 totals 12 residues. Trimming left V 10 bases short and J 6 bases short, with 15 bases between. CDR3 residues: CATRTWAPEAFF. Here the CDR3 DNA reads TGTGCCACCAGAACATGGGCCCCTGAAGCTTTCTTT.

The chain joins TRBV28 to TRBJ2-7; TRBD2 might be the D (6 bases). V lost 6 bases, J lost 3 bases, and 30 bases lay in between. The length of the CDR3 is 19 residues. CDR1 and CDR2 (germline): MDHEN, SYDVKM. The CDR3 spells CASSRIGTWALGGLYEQYF. The CDR3, as DNA: TGTGCCAGCAGCCGCATTGGGACGTGGGCGTTGGGGGGACTCTACGAGCAGTACTTC. Combining the CDR3 with reference TRBV28 and TRBJ2-7 gives the whole variable domain DVKVTQSSRYLVKRTGEKVFLECVQDMDHENMFWYRQDPGLGLRLIYFSYDVKMKEKGDIPEGYSVSREKKERFSLILESASTNQTSMYLCASSRIGTWALGGLYEQYFGPGTRLTVT.

In DNA form, the CDR3 reads TGTGCCAGCAGCCAGGGACAGGGGAGCAACGAGCAGTACTTC. Translation: CASSQGQGSNEQYF. The chain employs TRBV4-2 and TRBJ2-7; 10 bases line up with TRBD1. The length of the CDR3 is 14 residues. V was pared by 3 bases and J by 5 bases, with 4 bases of the junction left unmatched. Germline values: CDR1 LGHNA, CDR2 YNFKEQ.

This rearrangement joins TRBV5-6 to TRBJ2-7; D remains ambiguous. Germline lookup yields CDR1 SGHDT and CDR2 YYEEEE. This CDR3 contains 14 residues. V shed 0 bases and J shed 5 bases, with 12 bases lying between them. CDR3 loop: CASSLAGLPHEQYF. In DNA, the CDR3 is TGTGCCAGCAGCTTGGCCGGGCTGCCACACGAGCAGTACTTC. The variable domain in full, completed from reference TRBV5-6 and TRBJ2-7, reads DAGVTQSPTHLIKTRGQQVTLRCSPKSGHDTVSWYQQALGQGPQFIFQYYEEEERQRGNFPDRFSGHQFPNYSSELNVNALLLGDSALYLCASSLAGLPHEQYFGPGTRLTVT.

CDR3 DNA: TGTGCCAGCAGTCCATTCCCCGCAGGGGGCTACGAGCAGTACTTC. This gives the protein CASSPFPAGGYEQYF. The V call is TRBV27, the J call TRBJ2-7, with TRBD1 identical over 7 bases. This CDR3 has 15 residues. Germline CDR1 and CDR2: MNHEY and SMNVEV (reference sequence). V lost 5 bases to trimming and J lost 3 bases; unmatched junction nucleotides: 10.

This CDR3 reads CASSLIGDTQYF. CDR3 DNA sequence: TGTGCCAGCAGTTTGATAGGAGATACGCAGTATTTT. The J gene is TRBJ2-3, the V gene TRBV27; no clear D gene. The CDR3 extends over 12 amino acids. Germline V gene sequence: CDR1 MNHEY, CDR2 SMNVEV (reference sequence). Trimming cost V 3 bases and J 5 bases, with 6 bases left between them.

This clone was seen more than once but under ten times. The sample carries other DNA sequences with the same CDR3. The chain links TRBV30 to TRBJ2-7; D is unresolved. The length of the CDR3 is 12 residues. V lost 0 bases to trimming and J lost 3 bases, with 6 bases between them. The germline V gene encodes CDR1 GTSNPN and CDR2 SVGIG (reference sequence). In DNA form, the CDR3 reads TGTGCCTGGAGTGTCTCGAACTACGAGCAGTACTTC. As protein: CAWSVSNYEQYF.

The rearrangement links TRBV14 to TRBJ1-4; maybe TRBD1 (5 bases). V was trimmed by 0 bases and J by 7 bases, leaving 12 bases between them. Looked up from germline, CDR1 is SGHDN and CDR2 is FVKESK. The CDR3 length is 15 residues. CDR3 nucleotides: TGTGCCAGCAGCCAAGAAGAGGGACGAGGTGAAAAACTGTTTTTT. It specifies CASSQEEGRGEKLFF.

The rearrangement joins TRBV5-1 to TRBJ1-1, with 8 bases fitting TRBD1. J was trimmed by 5 bases and V by 3 bases; bases with no gene match: 6. Per germline, CDR1 SGHRS and CDR2 YFSETQ. The CDR3 extends over 14 amino acids. The CDR3 nucleotides are TGCGCCAGCAGCTCTGACAGGGGCTGGACTGAAGCTTTCTTT. This gives the protein CASSSDRGWTEAFF.

The chain combines TRBV29-1 with TRBJ2-1; 7 bases are a match to TRBD2. Germline values: CDR1 SQVTM, CDR2 ANQGSEA. The CDR3 is made up of 14 amino acids. J gave up 4 bases and V 2 bases, and 5 bases lay outside the gene matches. This CDR3 reads CSVESLAVYNEQFF. CDR3 sequence (DNA): TGCAGCGTTGAATCCCTAGCGGTGTACAATGAGCAGTTCTTC.

The genes are TRBV18 and TRBJ2-7; TRBD1 matches at 7 bases. Germline CDR1 and CDR2: KGHSH and LQKENI. Germline trimming cut 6 bases from V and 3 bases from J; bases unmatched to any gene: 20. The CDR3 consists of 18 residues. CDR3 sequence reads: CASSTRDREVNWVYEQYF. As DNA, the CDR3 is TGTGCCAGCTCTACGAGAGACAGGGAAGTTAATTGGGTCTACGAGCAGTACTTC.

This rearrangement joins TRBV18 to TRBJ1-2; 8 bases agree with TRBD1. V lost 5 bases, J lost 0 bases, and 5 bases stayed unmatched. The CDR3 is made up of 15 amino acids. Looked up from germline, CDR1 is KGHSH and CDR2 is LQKENI. CDR3 DNA sequence: TGTGCCAGCTCAGAGACAGGGGTGGCTAACTATGGCTACACCTTC. Translating gives CASSETGVANYGYTF.

The CDR3 nucleotides are TGTGCCAGCAGCCGCACAGGGACACACTCCTACGAGCAGTACTTC. Translation: CASSRTGTHSYEQYF. The rearrangement uses TRBV7-9 and TRBJ2-7; TRBD1 might be the D (6 bases). This CDR3 is built from 15 residues. V lost 5 bases and J lost 0, with 14 bases in between. Germline assignment: CDR1 SEHNR and CDR2 FQNEAQ (reference sequence).

In its sample, this clone was seen once. The rearrangement links TRBV19 to TRBJ2-1, with TRBD2 matching 9 bases. J lost 7 bases, V lost 3 bases, and 7 bases had no gene match. The CDR3 runs to 15 residues. From germline, CDR1 is LNHDA and CDR2 SQIVND (reference sequence). The CDR3 spells CASSIGGGARNEQFF. The CDR3 DNA reads TGTGCCAGTAGTATTGGCGGGGGGGCTAGGAATGAGCAGTTCTTC.

The chain employs TRBV29-1 and TRBJ1-2, with 9 nucleotides matching TRBD1. The CDR3 is made up of 14 amino acids. Germline V gene lookup returns CDR1 SQVTM and CDR2 ANQGSEA. J was trimmed by 7 bases and V by 7 bases; bases with no gene match: 13. DNA for the CDR3: TGCAGCGCTCCAATTACAGGGGGCGCTTTTGGCTACACCTTC. It yields the protein CSAPITGGAFGYTF.